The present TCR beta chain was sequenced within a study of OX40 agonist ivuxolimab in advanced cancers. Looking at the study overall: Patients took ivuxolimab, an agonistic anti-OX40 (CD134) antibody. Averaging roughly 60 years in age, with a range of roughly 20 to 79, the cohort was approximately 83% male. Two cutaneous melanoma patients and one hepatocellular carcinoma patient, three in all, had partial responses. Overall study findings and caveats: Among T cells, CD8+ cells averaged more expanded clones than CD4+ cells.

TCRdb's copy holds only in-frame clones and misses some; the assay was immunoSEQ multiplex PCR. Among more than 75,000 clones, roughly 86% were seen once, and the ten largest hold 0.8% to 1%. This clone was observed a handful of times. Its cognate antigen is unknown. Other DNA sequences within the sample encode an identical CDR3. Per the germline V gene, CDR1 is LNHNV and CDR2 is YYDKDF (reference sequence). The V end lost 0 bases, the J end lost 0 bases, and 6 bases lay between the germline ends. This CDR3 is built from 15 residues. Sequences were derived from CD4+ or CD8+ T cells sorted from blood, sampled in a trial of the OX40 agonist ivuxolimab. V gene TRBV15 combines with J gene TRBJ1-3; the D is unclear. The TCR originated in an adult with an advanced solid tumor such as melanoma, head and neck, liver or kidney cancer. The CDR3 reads CATSREGYSGNTIYF. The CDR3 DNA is TGTGCCACCAGCAGAGAGGGCTACTCTGGAAACACCATATATTTT.